The sequence of this TCR beta chain was determined in a study of vaccination effects on CD4 cells after COVID-19. This clone was detected only a few times. Antigen unknown. Germline V gene sequence: CDR1 KGHDR, CDR2 SFDVKD. The germline V and J ends were trimmed by 3 bases and 1 base, with 11 bases remaining between them. The CDR3 is 15 amino acids. Study-wide results and caveats: Late post-vaccination, clones induced by infection and those induced by vaccine underwent marked clonal contraction.

Using immunoSEQ multiplex PCR, the repertoire was profiled, and TCRdb retains in-frame clones only, with some absent. The table lists under 70,000 clones, 74% of them singletons. Culture lasted about 10 days before CD4+ T cell isolation. Participants received two doses of either the BNT162b2 or mRNA-1273 vaccine. The source of this sequence is a human donor who received a COVID-19 vaccine. The chain couples TRBV24-1 to TRBJ1-1; tentative D call: TRBD1 (5 bases). The sample in question was CD4+ T cells from PBMCs cultured without peptide, obtained after COVID-19 vaccination. The CDR3 loop is CATSDPGTGNTEAFF. The DNA for the CDR3 is TGTGCCACCAGTGATCCGGGGACGGGGAACACTGAAGCTTTCTTT.